This TCR beta chain was documented in a study of blood T cell repertoires in COVID-19. Study summary: The United States, Italy and Spain supplied acute and convalescent COVID-19 samples. T cells, B-cell-depleted T cells, or PBMCs supplied cDNA or gDNA.

In the source study's methods: The authors estimated nucleated cell counts from reference gene primer amplification. This table comes from immunoSEQ multiplex PCR, and its TCRdb copy is limited to in-frame clones, with some not included. For V, J and clone size, that table is used; D and trimming come from the DNA. The sample has more than 150,000 clones, about four fifths seen once; the top ten hold 13% to 15%. Germline assignment: CDR1 MNHNY and CDR2 SVGAGI (reference sequence). J gave up 8 bases and V 8 bases, and 6 bases lay outside the gene matches. This CDR3 has 13 residues. The clonotype originates from a young man with active or convalescent COVID-19. Specimen: peripheral blood. V is TRBV6-6 and J is TRBJ1-5; 10 bases line up with TRBD1. CDR3 nucleotides: TGTGCCAGCTCGGACAGGGGGGCTGAGCCCCAGCATTTT. This encodes CASSDRGAEPQHF.